The 24 T cell receptor beta chains below were found in one sample sequenced in a study of tumor and adjacent non-tumor tissue in lung cancer. Three rounds of nested PCR, following a modified ARM-PCR protocol, produced the TCRbeta library. TCRdb recomputed calls from the multiplex PCR reads with MiXCR, one row per CDR3 protein. This table has about 200,000 distinct CDR3 sequences, around 70% appearing once. No cell sorting was done before RNA was extracted from the tissue. The sample comprised lung tumor tissue. The source is a man aged 55 to 69 with non-small cell lung cancer.

This clonotype has only a few counts. This clone may be a read error of a much larger clone one base away. The V call is TRBV11-3, the J call TRBJ1-1; D may be TRBD1 (6 bases). The CDR3 is 12 amino acids. Germline-derived CDR1 and CDR2 are SGHNT and YENEEA. The CDR3: CASSRGTTEVFF. The CDR3, as DNA: TGTGCCAGCAGCAGGGGGACCACTGAAGTTTTCTTT.

This clonotype appeared many times. V gene TRBV20-1 combines with J gene TRBJ2-3; 8 nucleotides line up with TRBD1. J gave up 4 bases and V 0 bases, and 3 bases lay outside the gene matches. The CDR3 covers 14 residues. Per germline, CDR1 DFQATT and CDR2 SNEGSKA (reference sequence). For the CDR3, the DNA is TGCAGTGCTAGAGATGACAGGGGTTCAGATACGCAGTATTTT. Amino acid sequence: CSARDDRGSDTQYF.

On this clonotype: The conserved phenylalanine or tryptophan normally closing the CDR3 is absent here, so this likely arose from a read error. No DNA is shown, since the ends of the CDR3 on it are uncertain; the CDR3 is the one TCRdb lists. The chain uses TRBV11-1 and TRBJ1-1. The CDR3 length equals 14 residues, ends included. Germline V lookup: CDR1 SGHAT, CDR2 FQDESV (reference sequence). CDR3 in amino acids: CASSLEAGQTETFY.

This clonotype occurred a few times. DNA for the CDR3: TGTGCCAGCAGTGATGGGATTGGGAACTCGCAGTACTTC. Its protein is CASSDGIGNSQYF. The chain employs TRBV6-1 and TRBJ2-7; D remains ambiguous. The CDR3 contains 13 residues. With 3 bases removed from V and 9 bases from J, the gap between germline ends came to 15 bases. From germline, CDR1 is MNHNS and CDR2 SASEGT.

This clonotype was counted many times. The V gene is TRBV13, the J gene TRBJ2-7, with D tentatively TRBD1 (6 bases). Germline CDR1 and CDR2: PRHDT and FYEKMQ (reference sequence). The V end lost 4 bases, the J end lost 0 bases, and 10 bases lay between the germline ends. The CDR3 contains 14 residues. This chain's CDR3 is CASSSRQVSYEQYF. CDR3 nucleotides: TGTGCCAGCAGCTCAAGACAGGTCTCCTACGAGCAGTACTTC.

This clonotype was counted at least ten times. The genes are TRBV6-2 or TRBV6-3 and TRBJ1-1, with D possibly TRBD1 on 6 matching bases. The CDR3 sequence is 15 residues long. In germline, CDR1 is MNHEY, CDR2 SVGEGT. Trimming cost V 2 bases and J 5 bases, with 15 bases left between them. The CDR3 sequence is CASSYGQGFRTEAFF. The CDR3 DNA reads as TGTGCCAGCAGTTACGGGCAGGGGTTCCGGACTGAAGCTTTCTTT.

Turning to this clonotype: The conserved phenylalanine or tryptophan is not found at the CDR3 terminus, so this likely reflects a read error. CDR3 residues: CGSSWPGLGTYEQYL. The CDR3 nucleotides are TGTGGCAGCAGTTGGCCGGGACTGGGAACCTACGAGCAGTACTTA. The rearrangement uses TRBV28 and TRBJ2-7; D possibly corresponds to TRBD2 (6 bases). Germline V lookup: CDR1 MDHEN, CDR2 SYDVKM. This CDR3 is 15 amino acids long.

In regard to this clonotype: This sequence may be a read error, since a much larger clone differs from it by one base. This chain connects TRBV6-2 or TRBV6-3 to TRBJ2-7; D gene ambiguous. The CDR3 consists of 12 residues. V gave up 7 bases and J gave up 3 bases, with 10 bases separating them. In germline, CDR1 is MNHEY, CDR2 SVGEGT. The CDR3 DNA is TGTGCCAGCAATGACTCCCGCTACGAGCAGTACTTC. Translation: CASNDSRYEQYF.

As for this clonotype: This may be a read error: a much more frequent sequence differs by one nucleotide. The chain joins TRBV29-1 to TRBJ2-1, with a tentative D call TRBD2 (6 bases). This CDR3 has 14 amino acids. Looked up from germline, CDR1 is SQVTM and CDR2 is ANQGSEA. The CDR3 is CSVAEGYLYIEQFF. CDR3 nucleotide sequence: TGCAGCGTTGCGGAGGGGTACCTATACATTGAGCAGTTCTTC.

This clonotype appeared once. An end of the junction does not agree with germline; a read error may underlie this. The chain carries TRBV20-1 and TRBJ1-2; no firm D call. The CDR3 sequence is 11 residues long. The germline V gene encodes CDR1 DFQATT and CDR2 SNEGSKA (reference sequence). This chain's CDR3 is CSARGRLGYAF. CDR3 DNA sequence: TGTAGTGCTAGAGGAAGGCTAGGCTACGCCTTC.

This clonotype was observed a few times. This chain joins TRBV21-1 and TRBJ2-1; TRBD1 is the table's D call, not checked against the DNA. TRBV21-1 is shown as a pseudogene. The CDR3 consists of 16 residues. CDR3 nucleotide sequence: TGTGCCAGCAGCCCCCCCGGGACAGTTAGCCACAATGAGCAGTTTTTT. Amino acids: CASSPPGTVSHNEQFF.

Comment on this clonotype: Sequence at one end of the junction differs from germline and may be a read error. The chain combines TRBV6-1 with TRBJ1-4, with 7 bases that match TRBD1. CDR1 and CDR2 (germline): MNHNS, SASEGT. The CDR3 covers 14 residues. The CDR3 region is CPSGPGQRNEKLFF. The CDR3, as DNA: TGTCCCAGCGGACCGGGACAGCGAAATGAAAAACTGTTTTTT.

The chain joins TRBV4-1 to TRBJ2-3; D is unresolved. This CDR3 region has 12 residues. Germline assignment: CDR1 MGHRA and CDR2 YSYEKL. Trimming left V 7 bases short and J 6 bases short, with 11 bases between. CDR3 DNA sequence: TGCGCCAGCAACCTTCACTCGGATACGCAGTATTTT. This encodes CASNLHSDTQYF.

This rearrangement joins TRBV4-3 to TRBJ2-7, with 9 bases fitting TRBD1. The V gene end was trimmed by 0 bases and the J gene end by 5 bases; junction bases not matched to a gene: 8. CDR1 and CDR2 from the germline V gene are LGHNA and YSLEER. The CDR3 has 16 amino acids. CDR3 in amino acids: CASSQDYGTGRHEQYF. CDR3 nucleotide sequence: TGCGCCAGCAGCCAAGATTACGGGACAGGGCGACACGAGCAGTACTTC.

The V gene is TRBV20-1, the J gene TRBJ2-3; the match to TRBD2 covers 9 bases. Germline V gene data show CDR1 as DFQATT and CDR2 as SNEGSKA (reference sequence). The CDR3 runs 16 residues. V lost 3 bases and J lost 6; bases outside the gene matches: 13. The CDR3 region is CSASGTASGEPDTQYF. CDR3 sequence (DNA): TGCAGTGCTAGTGGGACGGCTAGCGGGGAACCGGATACGCAGTATTTT.

A remark on this clonotype: This may come from a read error, since a much larger clone is one base off. The conserved final phenylalanine or tryptophan is absent from the CDR3, which likely points to a read error. J is TRBJ2-2 and V is TRBV7-3; D not certain. CDR1 and CDR2 (germline): SGHTA, FQGTGA. The CDR3 is made up of 13 amino acids. V lost 1 base and J lost 6, with 6 bases in between. CDR3 residues: CASSLSVSGELFI. DNA for the CDR3: TGTGCCAGCAGCTTAAGCGTGTCCGGGGAGCTGTTTATT.

Points on this clonotype: A much larger clone is a single base away; this may be a read error. This chain connects TRBV4-2 to TRBJ2-5, with a possible D match to TRBD2 (6 bases). The CDR3 contains 12 residues. Germline assignment: CDR1 LGHNA and CDR2 YNFKEQ. Trimming took off 7 bases at V and 5 bases at J, with 11 bases between the two ends. CDR3 amino acids: CASNSGGETQYF. The CDR3 nucleotides read TGTGCCAGCAACAGTGGGGGGGAGACCCAGTACTTC.

This clonotype was found many times. The V and J genes are TRBV4-2 and TRBJ2-3; the match to TRBD2 covers 8 bases. CDR3 length equals 15 residues. CDR1 and CDR2 (germline): LGHNA, YNFKEQ. The ends lost 3 bases at V and 5 bases at J; junction bases unmatched: 7. DNA for the CDR3: TGTGCCAGCAGCCAGCCGGGACTAGGGGAAGATACGCAGTATTTT. It encodes CASSQPGLGEDTQYF.

For this clonotype: Because the CDR3 is missing its conserved closing phenylalanine or tryptophan, this is likely a read error. The chain has TRBV4-3 and TRBJ2-7; no clear D. Trimming took off 3 bases at V and 2 bases at J, with 8 bases between the two ends. This CDR3 region has 13 residues. Germline values: CDR1 LGHNA, CDR2 YSLEER. In nucleotides, the CDR3 is TGCGCCAGCAGCCAGCTGGGAACCTACGAGCAGTACTCC. Amino acids: CASSQLGTYEQYS.

Only one count was recorded for this clonotype. A much more abundant neighbour one base away suggests this may be a read error. The conserved closing phenylalanine or tryptophan is absent in this CDR3, likely reflecting a read error. This rearrangement joins TRBV5-6 to TRBJ2-3; TRBD2 agrees at 10 bases. The CDR3 is made up of 15 amino acids. The J segment lost 1 base and the V segment lost 4 bases, leaving 3 bases of the junction unmatched. Germline V lookup: CDR1 SGHDT, CDR2 YYEEEE. CDR3 in amino acids: CASSQLAGGTDTQYS. CDR3 sequence (DNA): TGTGCCAGCAGCCAGCTAGCGGGAGGCACAGATACGCAGTATTCT.

Comment on this clonotype: Compared with germline, one end of the junction differs, possibly owing to a read error. The rearrangement links TRBV29-1 to TRBJ1-2, with D possibly being TRBD1 (5 bases). The CDR3 has 14 amino acids. Germline V gene data show CDR1 as SQVTM and CDR2 as ANQGSEA. The CDR3 reads CGVGRTGHTYGYTF. CDR3 sequence (DNA): TGCGGCGTCGGACGGACGGGGCATACCTATGGCTACACCTTC.

With regard to this clonotype: At one end the junction does not follow the germline gene, possibly because of a read error. The chain couples TRBV28 to TRBJ2-1, with D possibly TRBD2 on 5 matching bases. This CDR3 spans 14 amino acids. Per the germline V gene, CDR1 is MDHEN and CDR2 is SYDVKM. DNA of the CDR3: TGTGCCAGCAGTACCCCCGGGGAGACGAATGAGCAGGTCTTC. This encodes CASSTPGETNEQVF.

This clonotype has a count of ten or more. V usage is TRBV20-1 and J usage is TRBJ2-6, with no clear D. Per the germline V gene, CDR1 is DFQATT and CDR2 is SNEGSKA (reference sequence). This CDR3 spans 13 amino acids. V lost 6 bases and J 0 bases, leaving 6 bases between the germline ends. CDR3 sequence reads: CSAEDSGANVLTF. CDR3 bases: TGCAGTGCGGAAGACTCTGGGGCCAACGTCCTGACTTTC.

The chain has TRBV28 and TRBJ1-4; D perhaps matches TRBD1 (5 bases). Germline V gene data show CDR1 as MDHEN and CDR2 as SYDVKM. This CDR3 comprises 14 residues. Trimming pared 7 bases from V and 4 bases from J, leaving 13 bases between. The CDR3 region is CASTPKGFNEKLFF. Written as DNA, the CDR3 is TGTGCCAGCACCCCCAAGGGGTTTAATGAAAAACTGTTTTTT.